This T cell receptor beta chain was recovered during a study of blood T cell repertoires in COVID-19 (dated by TCRdb to the early 2020s). At the level of the whole study: The collaborator samples originated in the United States, Italy and Spain and spanned the acute and convalescent phases of COVID-19. The sample metadata nearly always contained a de-identified subject ID, COVID-19 status, age in years and sex. The repertoires were released in a freely available public database intended as a resource for research on the immune response to SARS-CoV-2. HLA class I and class II types, where available, came from metadata supplied by the sample provider rather than from assay-based typing. The material from the prospective study consisted of cDNA or gDNA derived from T cells, B-cell-depleted T cells, or PBMCs. Subjects who had been exposed to COVID-19, were actively infected with it, or had recovered from it provided the deeply sampled blood TCRbeta repertoires that made up the dataset. The samples were drawn from the first 160 participants of the ongoing ImmuneRACE study and from 1,254 subjects provided by 6 global collaborators. Overall study outcomes, separate from this receptor: The amount of clinical and demographic metadata varied by source and participant and was provided uncurated.

A word on this clone: Its antigen is not yet known. Base qualities are not provided; no much larger clone lies one nucleotide away.

One collaborating source in Seattle enrolled patients during active infection and followed them longitudinally through the course of disease. Whole blood was collected in K2EDTA tubes by collaborating institutions according to the institutions' own protocols. For TCRbeta analysis, collaborator samples were shipped as frozen whole blood, as isolated PBMCs, or as DNA extracted from either sample type. The CDR3 covers 13 residues, taking in both the cysteine and the phenylalanine. Only the CDR3 portion is preserved as DNA: 39 bases, with reading frame beginning at the first base. V gives up 8 bases and J gives up 2 bases, and the segment between their germline ends measures 11 bases. TCRbeta CDR3 regions were amplified from genomic DNA using the immunoSEQ Assay, a bias-controlled multiplex PCR. Processing in the source paper ran as follows. Within the assay, amplification of reference gene primers was used to estimate how many nucleated cells each sample contained. To quantify the absolute abundance of each unique TCRbeta CDR3 rearrangement, sequence reads were collapsed and filtered. Productive Simpson clonality was computed per sample as the square root of Simpson's diversity index over productive rearrangements. What TCRdb holds here is the immuneACCESS table cut down to in-frame rearrangements. Part of the clones is not present; checked against another copy, under half of the missing clones reflect an unresolved V gene, and the others are unexplained. That table gives V, J and clone size, and the DNA gave D and trimming. The sample table records 120,000 or so clones; 81% of these occur just once. About 18% of the sample is taken by the ten largest.

This receptor was taken from a man aged 25 to 40 with COVID-19, enrolled during active disease. In this chain, TRBV12-3 or TRBV12-4 is recombined with TRBJ2-3; matching of 6 bases hints at TRBD2 as the D gene. Sequenced input: peripheral blood. Here the CDR3 is given as CASVAGPTDTQYF. The DNA sequence is given as TGTGCCAGCGTGGCGGGACCCACAGATACGCAGTATTTT.